This TCR beta chain comes out of a study of blood T cell repertoires in COVID-19. Only in-frame clones appear in the TCRdb table, and some are missing; sequencing was by immunoSEQ multiplex PCR. The repertoire includes a few hundred thousand clones, 80% of them detected once, and 7.4% sits in the top ten. This clone was picked up a small number of times. J lost 2 bases, V lost 0 bases, and 11 bases had no gene match. Germline CDR1 reads MNHNS; CDR2 reads SASEGT. This CDR3 contains 19 residues. The sequenced sample was PBMCs or T cells enriched from blood (not recorded which). This clonotype was obtained from a woman in her thirties or forties with acute COVID-19. This chain links TRBV6-1 with TRBJ2-5, with 11 positions matching TRBD1. CDR3 region: CASSEATKSWDRGQETQYF. The CDR3 DNA is TGTGCCAGCAGTGAAGCGACTAAAAGTTGGGACAGGGGGCAAGAGACCCAGTACTTC.